Listed below are T cell receptor beta chains from one sample, sequenced in a study of CD4 T cells in relation to SARS-CoV-2 and coronaviruses. This table comes from immunoSEQ multiplex PCR, and its TCRdb copy is limited to in-frame clones, with some not included. The table records 16,000 or so clones, over 65% of them present only once. Their cognate antigens are unknown. Sample: CD4+ T cells from PBMCs, cultured in vitro. The source is a human donor in good health. Both conserved end residues are part of each CDR3. D genes are given only for firm matches. Clone size is not always given. Where it is, it says once, few, many or a class for expanded clones.

v_gene,abundance,j_gene,d_gene,CDR3aa,CDR3nt
TRBV5-4,-,TRBJ2-1,-,CASSPSTYFDNEQFF,TGTGCCAGCAGCCCGTCGACATATTTCGACAATGAGCAGTTCTTC
TRBV24-1,-,TRBJ2-1,-,CATSGSLLSYNEQFF,TGTGCCACCAGTGGATCTCTCCTCTCCTACAATGAGCAGTTCTTC
TRBV12-5,-,TRBJ1-1,-,CASGLRLSGQAEAFF,TGTGCTAGTGGTTTGAGACTTTCTGGACAAGCCGAAGCTTTCTTT
TRBV5-6,-,TRBJ1-2,-,CASSLLQGYGYTF,TGTGCCAGCAGCTTGCTACAGGGCTATGGCTACACCTTC
TRBV2,once,TRBJ2-3,TRBD2,CASRASGSYDTQYF,TGTGCCAGCAGGGCTAGCGGGAGTTATGATACGCAGTATTTT
TRBV15,-,TRBJ2-5,-,CATSRDLSGRGTQYF,TGTGCCACCAGCAGAGATCTCTCGGGGCGGGGGACCCAGTACTTC
TRBV9,-,TRBJ2-7,TRBD2,CASSDLASGSYEQYF,TGTGCCAGCAGCGATCTGGCTAGCGGGAGTTACGAGCAGTACTTC
TRBV2,-,TRBJ2-5,TRBD2,CASSALTSGGFGETQYF,TGTGCCAGCAGCGCCCTGACTAGCGGGGGGTTTGGGGAGACCCAGTACTTC
TRBV7-9,-,TRBJ1-4,-,CASSLGYSGTNEKLFF,TGTGCCAGCAGCTTAGGTTATTCTGGAACTAATGAAAAACTGTTTTTT
TRBV4-1,-,TRBJ2-7,-,CASSQEVLSYEQYF,TGCGCCAGCAGCCAGGAGGTCCTTTCCTACGAGCAGTACTTC
TRBV5-1,few,TRBJ2-7,TRBD2,CASSLEVAGTYEQYF,TGCGCCAGCAGCTTGGAAGTAGCGGGAACCTACGAGCAGTACTTC
TRBV13,-,TRBJ1-4,TRBD1,CASSKRTGVEEKLFF,TGTGCCAGCAGCAAACGGACAGGGGTAGAAGAAAAACTGTTTTTT
TRBV24-1,-,TRBJ2-3,-,CATSDTGRATDTQYF,TGTGCCACCAGTGATACCGGACGGGCCACAGATACGCAGTATTTT
TRBV7-9,-,TRBJ1-1,-,CASSLALGETEAFF,TGTGCCAGCAGCTTAGCGCTGGGGGAGACTGAAGCTTTCTTT
TRBV24-1,-,TRBJ2-7,TRBD1,CATSPGQVPYEQYF,TGTGCCACCAGTCCGGGACAGGTCCCCTACGAGCAGTACTTC
TRBV18,few,TRBJ1-2,TRBD1,CASSPGQGGLNYGYTF,TGTGCCAGCTCACCGGGACAGGGAGGTTTGAACTATGGCTACACCTTC
TRBV28,-,TRBJ2-4,-,CASSLGMLAKNIQYF,TGTGCCAGCAGTTTGGGGATGTTAGCCAAAAACATTCAGTACTTC
TRBV4-1,few,TRBJ1-3,-,CASSHPGPRSGNTIYF,TGCGCCAGCAGCCATCCGGGACCCCGCTCTGGAAACACCATATATTTT
TRBV5-4,few,TRBJ1-2,TRBD1,CASSLQGYNGYTF,TGTGCCAGCAGCTTACAGGGGTACAATGGCTACACCTTC
TRBV9,-,TRBJ2-3,-,CASSILGVPDTQYF,TGTGCCAGCAGCATCCTAGGAGTGCCAGATACGCAGTATTTT
TRBV28,once,TRBJ1-1,TRBD1,CASTSTGLEAFF,TGTGCCAGCACCTCGACAGGGCTAGAAGCTTTCTTT
TRBV7-2,-,TRBJ2-5,-,CASSGGRAETQYF,TGTGCCAGCAGCGGCGGACGGGCAGAGACCCAGTACTTC
TRBV24-1,-,TRBJ2-1,TRBD2,CATSDQAGGYNEQFF,TGTGCCACCAGTGATCAAGCGGGAGGATACAATGAGCAGTTCTTC
TRBV7-6,-,TRBJ1-5,-,CASSLALKEKPGPGSNQPQHF,TGTGCCAGCAGCTTAGCGCTGAAGGAAAAGCCGGGGCCTGGAAGCAATCAGCCCCAGCATTTT
TRBV30,few,TRBJ1-1,-,CAWTWALNTEAFF,TGTGCCTGGACCTGGGCCCTGAACACTGAAGCTTTCTTT
TRBV24-1,-,TRBJ2-3,TRBD1,CATSDWQGEDTQYF,TGTGCCACCAGTGATTGGCAGGGGGAAGATACGCAGTATTTT
TRBV19,-,TRBJ1-2,-,CASSTGARFGYTF,TGTGCCAGTAGTACAGGGGCCAGGTTTGGCTACACCTTC
TRBV20-1,once,TRBJ1-4,-,CSARGGEKLFF,TGCAGTGCCCGGGGGGGGGAGAAACTGTTTTTT
TRBV30,-,TRBJ2-5,TRBD1,CARARDRKETQYF,TGTGCCAGAGCACGGGACAGAAAAGAGACCCAGTACTTC
TRBV7-6,once,TRBJ2-1,TRBD1,CASSRDRGHLVNEQFF,TGTGCCAGCAGCAGGGACAGGGGGCATCTAGTGAATGAGCAGTTCTTC
TRBV27,-,TRBJ2-3,-,CASSLTAGLLDTQYF,TGTGCCAGCAGTTTAACCGCAGGTTTATTAGATACGCAGTATTTT
TRBV3-1/TRBV3-2,-,TRBJ2-7,-,CASSRPTEPYEQYF,TGTGCCAGCAGCCGTCCCACCGAGCCGTACGAGCAGTACTTC
TRBV9,-,TRBJ2-1,TRBD2,CASSVALAGGPSYQFF,TGTGCCAGCAGCGTAGCACTAGCGGGAGGGCCCTCTTACCAGTTCTTC
TRBV10-3,-,TRBJ2-7,-,CAINGGASYEQYF,TGTGCCATCAACGGCGGGGCCTCCTACGAGCAGTACTTC
TRBV7-2,-,TRBJ2-3,TRBD2,CASSPKIAGVSDTQYF,TGTGCCAGCAGCCCGAAAATAGCGGGAGTGTCAGATACGCAGTATTTT
TRBV27,-,TRBJ2-7,-,CASSFSLGAGGREQYF,TGTGCCAGCAGTTTTTCCCTAGGGGCCGGAGGAAGGGAGCAGTACTTC